One sample yielded the 25 T cell receptor beta chains listed below, sequenced in a study of blood T cells in healthy people across ages. Through a sample-barcoded 5' primer and a J-beta primer mix, a second PCR was run for about 6 to 11 cycles. Via MiXCR, TCRdb re-called the 5' RACE reads, giving one row per CDR3 protein. The sample holds 700,000 or so distinct CDR3 sequences; roughly 20% are singletons and the top ten take around a fifth. Sequencing used blood. These TCRs come from a man in his 70s in good health.

V usage is TRBV19 and J usage is TRBJ2-5; 8 nucleotides line up with TRBD1. The J call may be in error: the DNA end matches TRBJ2-7 better. Germline-derived CDR1 and CDR2 are LNHDA and SQIVND (reference sequence). The CDR3 is 13 amino acids. CDR3 bases: TGTGCCAGTAGTGGACAGGGAATCTACGAGCAGTACTTC. This encodes CASSGQGIYEQYF.

The table lists this clonotype with a few counts. The V gene is TRBV7-9, the J gene TRBJ2-5; 8 bases align to TRBD2. CDR3 length: 15 residues. CDR1 is SEHNR and CDR2 is FQNEAQ in the germline V gene (reference sequence). V shed 1 base and J 4 bases; nucleotides not matched to a gene: 5. In nucleotides, the CDR3 is TGTGCCAGCAGCTTAGGACGGGGGGGCCCAGAGACCCAGTACTTC. As protein: CASSLGRGGPETQYF.

This clonotype has only a few counts. The chain recombines TRBV7-9 with TRBJ2-1; D may match TRBD1 or TRBD2 (6 bases each). The DNA end is a closer match to TRBJ2-5, so the J assignment may be wrong. Germline loops: CDR1 SEHNR, CDR2 FQNEAQ (reference sequence). This CDR3 has 15 residues. CDR3 bases: TGTGCCAGCAGCGGGGGCCGGGACTCTCAAGAGACCCAGTACTTC. Translated: CASSGGRDSQETQYF.

The chain uses TRBV30 and TRBJ1-2; D uncertain. V lost 4 bases to trimming and J lost 2 bases, with 11 bases between them. CDR1 is GTSNPN and CDR2 is SVGIG in the germline V gene (reference sequence). The CDR3 is 13 amino acids. In DNA, the CDR3 is TGTGCCTGGACTCTAGGGCTGAACTATGGCTACACCTTC. Residues: CAWTLGLNYGYTF.

The chain combines TRBV12-3 or TRBV12-4 with TRBJ1-2, with D unclear. The V end was cut by 3 bases, the J end by 3 bases, with 8 bases between. The CDR3 length is 13 residues. CDR3 DNA: TGTGCCAGCAGTTTTCTGACGGACTATGGCTACACCTTC. Residues: CASSFLTDYGYTF.

The chain employs TRBV14 and TRBJ1-2; tentatively, D is TRBD1 (5 bases). This CDR3 has 14 amino acids. Germline V CDR1 and CDR2: SGHDN, FVKESK. Trimming removed 5 bases from V and 7 bases from J, with 17 bases in between. The CDR3 DNA sequence: TGTGCCAGCAGCGCTACCATGAGGGGACGTGGCTACACCTTC. Translation gives CASSATMRGRGYTF.

This clonotype appeared a few times. This chain connects TRBV11-2 to TRBJ2-6; TRBD2 matches 9 bases. CDR3 length equals 19 residues. J lost 0 bases, V lost 5 bases, and 11 bases had no gene match. CDR1 is SGHAT and CDR2 is FQNNGV in the germline V gene. CDR3 region: CASSPRTASGISGANVLTF. The CDR3 region has the DNA TGTGCCAGCAGCCCGCGCACGGCTAGCGGGATCTCTGGGGCCAACGTCCTGACTTTC.

This chain joins TRBV7-9 and TRBJ2-5, with a possible D match to TRBD1 (5 bases). Germline values: CDR1 SEHNR, CDR2 FQNEAQ (reference sequence). V lost 2 bases to trimming and J lost 1 base, with 8 bases between them. The CDR3 is 14 amino acids. CDR3 DNA: TGTGCCAGCAGCTTAACGGACACCCAAGAGACCCAGTACTTC. This gives the protein CASSLTDTQETQYF.

This clonotype was detected only a few times. This chain joins TRBV28 and TRBJ1-2, with D uncertain. The CDR3 covers 13 residues. Germline CDR1 and CDR2: MDHEN and SYDVKM. Trimming pared 6 bases from V and 8 bases from J, leaving 16 bases between. For the CDR3, the DNA is TGTGCCAGCAGCCTACTCGTTTGGGAGGGCTACACCTTC. Amino acids: CASSLLVWEGYTF.

DNA of the CDR3: TGTGCCAGCAGTGTCACTGTACTAGTCACTGAAGCTTTCTTT. This gives the protein CASSVTVLVTEAFF. The gene calls are TRBV2 and TRBJ1-1; D gene unclear. The V and J ends lost 4 bases and 4 bases respectively, with 13 bases between them. Germline-derived CDR1 and CDR2 are SNHLY and FYNNEI. The CDR3 is 14 amino acids.

The V call is TRBV5-5, the J call TRBJ2-2; 7 bases align to TRBD1. The CDR3 is 15 amino acids. J was trimmed by 6 bases and V by 4 bases; bases with no gene match: 9. Germline lookup yields CDR1 SGHKS and CDR2 YYEKEE (reference sequence). Here the CDR3 reads CASSAKITGAGELFF. The CDR3 region has the DNA TGTGCCAGCAGCGCGAAAATAACAGGGGCCGGGGAGCTGTTTTTT.

The rearrangement joins TRBV5-1 to TRBJ2-7, with D perhaps TRBD1 (5 bases). This CDR3 comprises 14 residues. CDR1 and CDR2 from the germline V gene are SGHRS and YFSETQ. Trimming removed 4 bases at V and 3 bases at J, with 14 bases between. CDR3 in DNA: TGCGCCAGCAGCATAACAGGTACACTCTACGAGCAGTACTTC. This translates into CASSITGTLYEQYF.

This clonotype appeared many times. V and J are TRBV6-1 and TRBJ1-1, with 11 bases aligning to TRBD1. V shed 4 bases and J 6 bases; nucleotides not matched to a gene: 4. Germline V gene data show CDR1 as MNHNS and CDR2 as SASEGT. This CDR3 is built from 14 residues. CDR3 coding DNA: TGTGCCAGCAGTGTCCGGGACAGGGGGGCTGAAGCTTTCTTT. Encoded protein: CASSVRDRGAEAFF.

This chain joins TRBV20-1 and TRBJ2-1, with 8 positions matching TRBD2. V was pared by 2 bases and J by 3 bases, with 3 bases of the junction left unmatched. This CDR3 is built from 14 residues. Germline V gene lookup returns CDR1 DFQATT and CDR2 SNEGSKA (reference sequence). The CDR3 sequence is CSARLAGYYNEQFF. The CDR3 DNA reads as TGCAGTGCTAGACTAGCGGGCTACTACAATGAGCAGTTCTTC.

The chain joins TRBV28 to TRBJ2-1, with 7 bases lining up with TRBD2. The J call may be mistaken, given a closer DNA end match to TRBJ2-7. From germline, CDR1 is MDHEN and CDR2 SYDVKM. The CDR3 covers 15 residues. The DNA for the CDR3 is TGTGCCAGCAGTTTAGGGGACTACCTTCATCGGGAGCAGTACTTC. Protein product: CASSLGDYLHREQYF.

This clonotype has only a few counts. The chain is built from TRBV28 and TRBJ2-7; 10 positions agree with TRBD2. CDR3 length: 15 amino acids. CDR1 is MDHEN and CDR2 is SYDVKM in the germline V gene. V shed 3 bases and J 6 bases; nucleotides not matched to a gene: 8. This CDR3 is CASSLWTSGGVEQYV. Here the CDR3 DNA reads TGTGCCAGCAGTTTGTGGACTAGCGGTGGGGTCGAGCAGTACGTC.

This clonotype was detected only a few times. The J gene is TRBJ2-3, the V gene TRBV18; 10 nucleotides line up with TRBD1. The germline CDR1 and CDR2 sequences are KGHSH and LQKENI. This CDR3 contains 17 residues. Unmatched junction bases numbered 4, after V lost 1 base and J lost 0 bases. The CDR3 sequence: CASSPLGQGRSTDTQYF. DNA for the CDR3: TGTGCCAGCTCACCACTGGGACAGGGGAGAAGCACAGATACGCAGTATTTT.

The chain carries TRBV10-3 and TRBJ1-5; 8 nucleotides line up with TRBD1. V lost 4 bases and J lost 7; bases outside the gene matches: 3. This CDR3 spans 13 amino acids. The germline V gene encodes CDR1 ENHRY and CDR2 SYGVKD. The CDR3 spells CAISGQGSQPQHF. The CDR3 DNA reads TGTGCCATCAGTGGACAGGGGAGCCAGCCCCAGCATTTT.

V is TRBV12-3 or TRBV12-4 and J is TRBJ2-3; D not resolved. This CDR3 spans 15 amino acids. Trimming removed 2 bases at V and 4 bases at J, with 13 bases between. CDR3 DNA: TGTGCCAGCAGTTTACGGACGACCCCCCCAGATACGCAGTATTTT. Protein product: CASSLRTTPPDTQYF.

This clonotype occurred many times. The chain joins TRBV20-1 to TRBJ2-1; D gene ambiguous. The CDR3 sequence is 13 residues long. With 2 bases removed from V and 0 bases from J, the gap between germline ends came to 5 bases. Germline CDR1 is DFQATT and CDR2 is SNEGSKA (reference sequence). The CDR3 sequence is CSARLSSYNEQFF. The CDR3 nucleotides read TGCAGTGCTAGACTTAGCTCCTACAATGAGCAGTTCTTC.

The chain combines TRBV13 with TRBJ2-1; TRBD1 might be the D (6 bases). V dropped 6 bases and J dropped 9 bases, with 18 bases sitting between them. The CDR3 spans 14 residues. Per the germline V gene, CDR1 is PRHDT and CDR2 is FYEKMQ (reference sequence). CDR3 in DNA: TGTGCCAGCAGTCCCGGGACACCGCGTGTTGAGCAGTTCTTC. It encodes CASSPGTPRVEQFF.

V is TRBV7-9 and J is TRBJ2-2; D is undetermined. This CDR3 is 15 amino acids long. Trimming took off 2 bases at V and 4 bases at J, with 11 bases between the two ends. The V gene's germline CDR1 is SEHNR and CDR2 FQNEAQ (reference sequence). The chain's CDR3 is CASSLSLQITGELFF. The CDR3 bases are TGTGCCAGCAGCTTAAGCTTGCAGATCACCGGGGAGCTGTTTTTT.

A few counts support this clonotype. This rearrangement joins TRBV13 to TRBJ2-5; tentatively, D is TRBD2 (5 bases). Trimming took off 0 bases at V and 5 bases at J, with 13 bases between the two ends. The length of the CDR3 is 15 residues. CDR1 is PRHDT and CDR2 is FYEKMQ in the germline V gene (reference sequence). The CDR3: CASSLGLSGSETQYF. In DNA form, the CDR3 reads TGTGCCAGCAGCTTAGGCCTCTCGGGGTCTGAGACCCAGTACTTC.

There are a few counts of this clonotype. The J gene is TRBJ1-4, the V gene TRBV4-1, with unresolved D. Germline assignment: CDR1 MGHRA and CDR2 YSYEKL. The germline V and J ends were trimmed by 3 bases and 13 bases, with 12 bases remaining between them. The CDR3 length is 12 residues. The CDR3 sequence: CASSHDSRVLFF. The CDR3 DNA follows: TGCGCCAGCAGCCATGATTCCAGAGTACTGTTTTTT.

The rearrangement links TRBV29-1 to TRBJ2-7, with D unclear. Trimming stripped 6 bases from V and 9 bases from J, with 12 bases between. CDR3 length: 10 residues. Germline V lookup: CDR1 SQVTM, CDR2 ANQGSEA. In nucleotides, the CDR3 is TGCAGCGTCCTGGATCCGGGGCAGTACTTC. This translates into CSVLDPGQYF.